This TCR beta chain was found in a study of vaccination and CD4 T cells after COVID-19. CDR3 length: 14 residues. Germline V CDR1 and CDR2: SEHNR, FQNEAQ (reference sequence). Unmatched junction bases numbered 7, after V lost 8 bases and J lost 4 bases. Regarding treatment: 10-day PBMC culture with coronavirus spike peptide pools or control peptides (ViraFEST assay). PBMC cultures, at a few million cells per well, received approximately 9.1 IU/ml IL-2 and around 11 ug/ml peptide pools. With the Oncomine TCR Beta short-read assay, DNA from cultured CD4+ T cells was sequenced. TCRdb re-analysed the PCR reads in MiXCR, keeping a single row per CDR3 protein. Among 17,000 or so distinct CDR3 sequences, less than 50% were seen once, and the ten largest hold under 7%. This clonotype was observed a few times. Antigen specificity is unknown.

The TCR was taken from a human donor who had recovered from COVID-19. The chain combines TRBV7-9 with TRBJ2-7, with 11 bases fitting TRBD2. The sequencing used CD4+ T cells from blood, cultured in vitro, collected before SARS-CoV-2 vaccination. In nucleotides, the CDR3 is TGTGCCAGCCGCCCGGGACTAGCGGAATACGAGCAGTACTTC. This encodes CASRPGLAEYEQYF.